This TCR beta chain came from a study of post-analysis software for immune sequencing data. About this clonotype: Its antigen is unidentified.

Carried by the TCR beta cDNA libraries were unique molecular identifiers. TCRdb re-derived calls from the PCR reads in MiXCR, one entry per CDR3 protein. The top ten clones hold 5% to 6% of a sample with about 540,000 distinct CDR3 sequences, around a third of them seen once. The V gene's germline CDR1 is SGDLS and CDR2 YYNGEE. The CDR3 length is 15 residues. Trimming removed 4 bases from V and 2 bases from J, with 13 bases in between. Study observations and caveats: Five TRBV segments, including TRBV5-6, TRBV5-1 and TRBV20-1, were more frequent in patients than controls. Versus controls, multiple sclerosis patients showed significantly lower diversity (normalized Chao1).

The receptor comes from a girl younger than 18 with multiple sclerosis. The chain links TRBV9 to TRBJ2-1; unclear D gene. The sample comprised blood. The CDR3 loop reads CASSSNTLAYNEQFF. CDR3 nucleotides: TGTGCCAGCAGCTCCAACACCCTAGCCTACAATGAGCAGTTCTTC.